This T cell receptor beta chain emerged from a study of T cell responses to AZD1222 COVID-19 vaccine. Study-wide results and caveats: Vaccine-related CD4 TCRs covered spike, predominating at 160-218 and 743-854.

A remark on this clone: Its antigen remains unknown.

Deletions cut 5 bases from V and 1 base from J, with 8 bases between. CDR3 size: 13 residues. Germline V gene sequence: CDR1 MRHNA, CDR2 SNTAGT. Here immunoSEQ multiplex PCR was the method, and the copy in TCRdb shows in-frame clones only, minus some. Of roughly 190,000 clones listed, approximately 95% were seen once; the top ten hold 3.5% to 5%. This chain uses TRBV6-4 with TRBJ2-5, with D possibly being TRBD1 (5 bases). The starting material was peripheral blood, obtained on day 0 of AZD1222 vaccination. The clonotype originates from an adult in good health. CDR3 DNA sequence: TGTGCCAGCAGTAGACAGATCCAAGAGACCCAGTACTTC. Amino acid sequence: CASSRQIQETQYF.